This T cell receptor beta chain was identified in a study of cytomegalovirus exposure and HLA in healthy donors. Findings of the study overall: In an earlier analysis, in 540 or so donors, most V segments appeared productive either ~87% or ~30% of the time.

Concerning this clone: Antigen unknown.

Primers: 60 Vbeta forward and 13 Jbeta reverse. This table comes from immunoSEQ multiplex PCR, and its TCRdb copy is limited to in-frame clones, with some not included. The data show 100,000 or so clones, more than 75% seen once. Trimming cost V 10 bases and J 3 bases, with 16 bases left between them. Per the germline V gene, CDR1 is PRHDT and CDR2 is FYEKMQ (reference sequence). CDR3 length: 14 residues. This clonotype originated in a woman aged 45-60 years in good health and CMV-seropositive. The sample consisted of PBMCs. The rearrangement uses TRBV13 and TRBJ2-1; TRBD1 might be the D (7 bases). CDR3 loop: CATQGGLGYNEQFF. CDR3 bases: TGTGCCACCCAGGGGGGTCTTGGCTACAATGAGCAGTTCTTC. Complete variable domain (other parts from reference TRBV13 and TRBJ2-1): AAGVIQSPRHLIKEKRETATLKCYPIPRHDTVYWYQQGPGQDPQFLISFYEKMQSDKGSIPDRFSAQQFSDYHSELNMSSLELGDSALYFCATQGGLGYNEQFFGPGTRLTVL.